This TCR beta chain was observed in a study of identical twins. TCRdb reprocessed the 5' RACE reads via MiXCR and lists one record per CDR3 protein. Found here are 650,000 to 750,000 distinct CDR3 sequences, about 20% of them singletons; the top ten hold roughly 4%. The J segment lost 7 bases and the V segment lost 5 bases, leaving 5 bases of the junction unmatched. Germline V gene lookup returns CDR1 DFQATT and CDR2 SNEGSKA (reference sequence). The CDR3 is 14 amino acids. This clonotype was seen a few times. The same data also contributed to another study, on T cells expressing NK-cell markers. That source notes: Sorted CD3+CD56+NKG2C+, CD3+CD56+NKG2C- and CD3+CD56-NKG2C+ T cells provided the TCR beta repertoires. Among a few donors, these clonotypes also ranked first in the CD3+CD56-NKG2C+ fraction.

The chain joins TRBV20-1 to TRBJ2-1, with TRBD2 matching over 13 bases. The clonotype originates from a woman in her late teens or twenties in good health. The sequenced sample was PBMCs. CDR3 region: CSAGTSGNLNEQFF. The CDR3 nucleotides read TGCAGTGCTGGGACTAGCGGGAATTTAAATGAGCAGTTCTTC.